This record concerns one T cell receptor beta chain sequence. Antigen: not known. Unique molecular identifiers tagged the TCRbeta library. TCRdb passed the PCR reads through MiXCR, listing each CDR3 protein once. The data contain approximately 520,000 distinct CDR3 sequences, about an eighth of them seen just once; the ten biggest clones take up around 15%. The CDR3 covers 15 residues. V lost 3 bases to trimming and J lost 4 bases, with 13 bases between them. Germline V gene data show CDR1 as SGHTA and CDR2 as FQGNSA. This entry is derived from a study of T-cell reconstitution after alpha-beta-depleted transplantation in children. Study findings and constraints: Some patients owed their high day-60 TCRbeta diversity to surviving recipient T cells and thymic progenitors. As was reported, about two months after transplant, alpha-beta T cells came from several hundred expanded graft clones. Newly produced T cells mostly provided counts and TCRbeta diversity after one year, as hyperexpanded clones declined.

This TCR came from a female patient aged 2 to 10 who had a stem cell transplant for aplastic anemia, so the T cells may come from the graft donor. The V and J genes are TRBV7-2 and TRBJ2-1; a weak D match, TRBD1 (6 bases). This sample comprised PBMCs, mostly from graft donor cells, obtained 180 days after TCRalphabeta/CD19-depleted stem cell transplant. The CDR3 loop reads CASSFEPTGYNEQFF. CDR3 bases: TGTGCCAGCAGCTTCGAGCCCACAGGGTACAATGAGCAGTTCTTC.